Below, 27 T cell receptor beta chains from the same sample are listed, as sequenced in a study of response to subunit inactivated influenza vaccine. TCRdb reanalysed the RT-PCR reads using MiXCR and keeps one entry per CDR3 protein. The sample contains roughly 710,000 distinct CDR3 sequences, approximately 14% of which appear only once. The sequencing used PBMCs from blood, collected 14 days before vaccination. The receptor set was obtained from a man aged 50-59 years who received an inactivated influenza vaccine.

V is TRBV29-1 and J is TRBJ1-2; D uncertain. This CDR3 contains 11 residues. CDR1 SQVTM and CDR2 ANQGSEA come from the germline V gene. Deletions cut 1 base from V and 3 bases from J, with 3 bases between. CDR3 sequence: CSVEVYYGYTF. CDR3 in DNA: TGCAGCGTTGAAGTTTACTATGGCTACACCTTC.

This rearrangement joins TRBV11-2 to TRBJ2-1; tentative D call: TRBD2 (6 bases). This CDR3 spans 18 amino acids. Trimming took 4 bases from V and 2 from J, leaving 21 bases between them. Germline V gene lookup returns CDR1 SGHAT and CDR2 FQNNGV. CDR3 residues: CASSSPLARRRAYNEQFF. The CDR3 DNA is TGTGCCAGCAGCTCCCCCCTCGCCCGGAGGAGGGCCTACAATGAGCAGTTCTTC.

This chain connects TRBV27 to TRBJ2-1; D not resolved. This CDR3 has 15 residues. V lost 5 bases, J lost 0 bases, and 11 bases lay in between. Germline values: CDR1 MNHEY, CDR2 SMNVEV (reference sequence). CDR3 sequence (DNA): TGTGCCAGCAGTCCCCAGATGAGCTCCTACAATGAGCAGTTCTTC. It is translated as CASSPQMSSYNEQFF.

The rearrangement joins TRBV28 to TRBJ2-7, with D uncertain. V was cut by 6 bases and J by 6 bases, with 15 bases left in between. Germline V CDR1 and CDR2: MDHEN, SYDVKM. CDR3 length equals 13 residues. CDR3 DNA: TGTGCCAGCAGCCCCGGGCTCGTCTGCGAGCAGTACTTC. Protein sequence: CASSPGLVCEQYF.

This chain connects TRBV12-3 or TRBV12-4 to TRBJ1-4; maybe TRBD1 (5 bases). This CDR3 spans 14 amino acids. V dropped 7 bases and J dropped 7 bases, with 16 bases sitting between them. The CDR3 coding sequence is TGTGCCAGCACTAACGCAGGGTCCCCTGAAAAACTGTTTTTT. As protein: CASTNAGSPEKLFF.

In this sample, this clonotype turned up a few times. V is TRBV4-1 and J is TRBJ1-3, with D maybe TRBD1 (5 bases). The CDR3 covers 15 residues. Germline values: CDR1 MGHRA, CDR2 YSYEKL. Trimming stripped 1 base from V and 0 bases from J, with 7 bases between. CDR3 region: CASSQGQFSGNTIYF. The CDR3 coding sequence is TGCGCCAGCAGCCAAGGACAGTTCTCTGGAAACACCATATATTTT.

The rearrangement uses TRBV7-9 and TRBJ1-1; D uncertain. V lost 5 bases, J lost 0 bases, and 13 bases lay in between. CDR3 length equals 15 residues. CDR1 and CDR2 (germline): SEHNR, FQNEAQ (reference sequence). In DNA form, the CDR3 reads TGTGCCAGCAGCAAACCGGGCCCTATGAACACTGAAGCTTTCTTT. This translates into CASSKPGPMNTEAFF. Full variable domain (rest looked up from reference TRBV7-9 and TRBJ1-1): DTGVSQNPRHKITKRGQNVTFRCDPISEHNRLYWYRQTLGQGPEFLTYFQNEAQLEKSRLLSDRFSAERPKGSFSTLEIQRTEQGDSAMYLCASSKPGPMNTEAFFGQGTRLTVV.

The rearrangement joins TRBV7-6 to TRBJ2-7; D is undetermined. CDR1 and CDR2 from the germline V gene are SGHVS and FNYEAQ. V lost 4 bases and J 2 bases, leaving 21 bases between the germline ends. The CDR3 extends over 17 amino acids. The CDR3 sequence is CASSSTIVGSHPYEQYF. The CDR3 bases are TGTGCCAGCAGCTCCACCATTGTGGGGTCACATCCCTACGAGCAGTACTTC.

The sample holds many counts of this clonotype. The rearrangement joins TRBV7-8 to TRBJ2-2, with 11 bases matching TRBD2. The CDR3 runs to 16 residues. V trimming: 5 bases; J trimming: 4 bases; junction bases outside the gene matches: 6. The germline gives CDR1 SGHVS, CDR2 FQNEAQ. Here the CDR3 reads CASSLIAGGRTGELFF. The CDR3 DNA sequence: TGTGCCAGCAGCCTCATAGCGGGGGGGCGCACCGGGGAGCTGTTTTTT. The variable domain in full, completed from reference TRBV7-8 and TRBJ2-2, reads GAGVSQSPRYKVAKRGQDVALRCDPISGHVSLFWYQQALGQGPEFLTYFQNEAQLDKSGLPSDRFFAERPEGSVSTLKIQRTQQEDSAVYLCASSLIAGGRTGELFFGEGSRLTVL.

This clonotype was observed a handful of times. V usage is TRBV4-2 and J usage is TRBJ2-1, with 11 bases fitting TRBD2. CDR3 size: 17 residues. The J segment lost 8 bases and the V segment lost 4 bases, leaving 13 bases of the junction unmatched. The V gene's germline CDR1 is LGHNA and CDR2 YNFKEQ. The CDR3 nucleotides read TGTGCCAGCAGCCTCGGAATAGCGGGGGGGCCTAATGATGAGCAGTTCTTC. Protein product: CASSLGIAGGPNDEQFF.

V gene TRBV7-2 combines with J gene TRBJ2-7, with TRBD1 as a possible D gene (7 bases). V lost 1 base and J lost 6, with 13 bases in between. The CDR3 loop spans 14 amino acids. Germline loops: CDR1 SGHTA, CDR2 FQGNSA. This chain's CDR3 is CASSLVRQGGEQYF. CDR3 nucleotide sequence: TGTGCCAGCAGCTTAGTCAGGCAGGGGGGCGAGCAGTACTTC. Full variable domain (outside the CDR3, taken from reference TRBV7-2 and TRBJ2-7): GAGVSQSPSNKVTEKGKDVELRCDPISGHTALYWYRQSLGQGLEFLIYFQGNSAPDKSGLPSDRFSAERTGGSVSTLTIQRTQQEDSAVYLCASSLVRQGGEQYFGPGTRLTVT.

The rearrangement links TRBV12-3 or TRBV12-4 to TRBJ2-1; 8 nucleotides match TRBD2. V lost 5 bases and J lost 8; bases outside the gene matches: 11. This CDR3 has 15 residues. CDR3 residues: CASSPRTGGGDEQFF. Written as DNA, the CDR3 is TGTGCCAGCAGTCCCCGGACGGGGGGGGGAGATGAGCAGTTCTTC.

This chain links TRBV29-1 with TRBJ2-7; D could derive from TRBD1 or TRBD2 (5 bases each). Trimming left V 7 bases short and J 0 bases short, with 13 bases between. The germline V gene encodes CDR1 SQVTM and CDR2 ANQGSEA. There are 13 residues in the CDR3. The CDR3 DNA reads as TGCAGCGCCGGGACCGCGAGCTCCTACGAGCAGTACTTC. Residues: CSAGTASSYEQYF.

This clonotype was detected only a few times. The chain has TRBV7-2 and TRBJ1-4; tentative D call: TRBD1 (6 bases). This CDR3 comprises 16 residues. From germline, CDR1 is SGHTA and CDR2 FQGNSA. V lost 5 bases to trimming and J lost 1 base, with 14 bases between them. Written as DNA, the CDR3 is TGTGCCAGCAGCCCCGGGAGGGGGGTAACTAATGAAAAACTGTTTTTT. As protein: CASSPGRGVTNEKLFF. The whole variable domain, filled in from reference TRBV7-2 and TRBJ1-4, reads GAGVSQSPSNKVTEKGKDVELRCDPISGHTALYWYRQSLGQGLEFLIYFQGNSAPDKSGLPSDRFSAERTGGSVSTLTIQRTQQEDSAVYLCASSPGRGVTNEKLFFGSGTQLSVL.

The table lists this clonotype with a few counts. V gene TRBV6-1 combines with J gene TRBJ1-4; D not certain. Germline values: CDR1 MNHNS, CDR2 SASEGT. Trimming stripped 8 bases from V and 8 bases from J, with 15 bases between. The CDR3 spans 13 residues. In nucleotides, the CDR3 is TGTGCCAGCCGGGTCGCACTCTGGGAAAAACTGTTTTTT. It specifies CASRVALWEKLFF.

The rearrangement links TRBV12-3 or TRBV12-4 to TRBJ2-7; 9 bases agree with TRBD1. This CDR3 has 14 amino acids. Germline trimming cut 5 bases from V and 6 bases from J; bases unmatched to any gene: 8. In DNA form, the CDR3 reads TGTGCCAGCAGTCTAACCGGGACAGGGTTCGAGCAGTACTTC. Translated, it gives CASSLTGTGFEQYF.

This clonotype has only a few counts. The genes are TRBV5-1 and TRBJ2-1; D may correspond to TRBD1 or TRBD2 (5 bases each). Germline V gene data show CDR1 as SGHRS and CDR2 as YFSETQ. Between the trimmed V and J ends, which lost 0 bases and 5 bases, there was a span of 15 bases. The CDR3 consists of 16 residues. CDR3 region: CASSLGYRGVNNEQFF. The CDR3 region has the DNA TGCGCCAGCAGCTTGGGTTATAGGGGAGTCAACAATGAGCAGTTCTTC.

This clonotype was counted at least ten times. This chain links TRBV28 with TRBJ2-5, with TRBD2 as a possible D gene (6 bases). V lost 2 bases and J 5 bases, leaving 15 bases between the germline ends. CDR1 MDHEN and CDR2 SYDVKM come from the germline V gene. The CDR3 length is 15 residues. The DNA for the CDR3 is TGTGCCAGCAGTTTAAATTTCGGGAGCGGGGAGACCCAGTACTTC. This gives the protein CASSLNFGSGETQYF. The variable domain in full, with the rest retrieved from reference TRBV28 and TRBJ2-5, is DVKVTQSSRYLVKRTGEKVFLECVQDMDHENMFWYRQDPGLGLRLIYFSYDVKMKEKGDIPEGYSVSREKKERFSLILESASTNQTSMYLCASSLNFGSGETQYFGPGTRLLVL.

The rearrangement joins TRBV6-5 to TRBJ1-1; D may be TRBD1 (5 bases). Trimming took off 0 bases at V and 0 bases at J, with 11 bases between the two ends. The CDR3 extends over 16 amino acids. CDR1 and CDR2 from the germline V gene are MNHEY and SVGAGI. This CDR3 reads CASSYSRGVVNTEAFF. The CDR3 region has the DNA TGTGCCAGCAGTTACTCCCGAGGGGTGGTGAACACTGAAGCTTTCTTT.

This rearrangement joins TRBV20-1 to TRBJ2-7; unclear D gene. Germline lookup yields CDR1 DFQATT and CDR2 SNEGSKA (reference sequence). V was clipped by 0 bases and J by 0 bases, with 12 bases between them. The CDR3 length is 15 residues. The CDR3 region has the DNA TGCAGTGCTAGAGATGCGGACGGACCCTCCTACGAGCAGTACTTC. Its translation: CSARDADGPSYEQYF.

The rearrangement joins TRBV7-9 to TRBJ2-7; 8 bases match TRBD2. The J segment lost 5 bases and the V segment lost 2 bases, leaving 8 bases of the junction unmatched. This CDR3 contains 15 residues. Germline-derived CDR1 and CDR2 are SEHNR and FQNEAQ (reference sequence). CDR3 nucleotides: TGTGCCAGCAGCTTAACCCCCGGGACTAGAAACGAGCAGTACTTC. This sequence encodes CASSLTPGTRNEQYF.

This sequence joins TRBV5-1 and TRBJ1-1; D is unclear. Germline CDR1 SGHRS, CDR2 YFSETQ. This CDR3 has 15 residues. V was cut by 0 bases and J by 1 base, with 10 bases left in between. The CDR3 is CASSLVRTANTEAFF. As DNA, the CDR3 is TGCGCCAGCAGCTTGGTACGAACGGCGAACACTGAAGCTTTCTTT.

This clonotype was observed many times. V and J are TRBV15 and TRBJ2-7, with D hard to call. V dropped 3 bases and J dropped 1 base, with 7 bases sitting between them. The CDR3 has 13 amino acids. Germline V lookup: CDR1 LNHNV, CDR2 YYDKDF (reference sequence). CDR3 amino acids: CATSRDVSYEQYF. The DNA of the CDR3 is TGTGCCACCAGCAGGGACGTTTCCTACGAGCAGTACTTC.

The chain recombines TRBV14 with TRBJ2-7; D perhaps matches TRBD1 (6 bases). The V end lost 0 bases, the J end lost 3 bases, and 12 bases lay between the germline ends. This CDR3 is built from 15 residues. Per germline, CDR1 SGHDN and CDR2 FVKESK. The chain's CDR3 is CASSQDYRDIYEQYF. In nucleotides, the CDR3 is TGTGCCAGCAGCCAAGATTACAGGGATATCTACGAGCAGTACTTC. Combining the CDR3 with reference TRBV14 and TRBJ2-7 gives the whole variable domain EAGVTQFPSHSVIEKGQTVTLRCDPISGHDNLYWYRRVMGKEIKFLLHFVKESKQDESGMPNNRFLAERTGGTYSTLKVQPAELEDSGVYFCASSQDYRDIYEQYFGPGTRLTVT.

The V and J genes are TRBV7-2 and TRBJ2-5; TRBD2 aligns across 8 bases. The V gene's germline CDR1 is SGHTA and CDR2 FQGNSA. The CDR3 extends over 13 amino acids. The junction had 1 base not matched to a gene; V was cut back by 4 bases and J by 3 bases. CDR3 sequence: CASSSGGKETQYF. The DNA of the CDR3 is TGTGCCAGCAGCTCGGGGGGGAAAGAGACCCAGTACTTC.

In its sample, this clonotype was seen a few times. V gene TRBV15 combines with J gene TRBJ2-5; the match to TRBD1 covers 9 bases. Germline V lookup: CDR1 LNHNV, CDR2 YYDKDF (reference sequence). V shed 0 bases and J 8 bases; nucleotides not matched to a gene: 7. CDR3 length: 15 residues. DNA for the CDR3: TGTGCCACCAGCAGAGAAGGGACAGGGTTATCCACCCAGTACTTC. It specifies CATSREGTGLSTQYF.

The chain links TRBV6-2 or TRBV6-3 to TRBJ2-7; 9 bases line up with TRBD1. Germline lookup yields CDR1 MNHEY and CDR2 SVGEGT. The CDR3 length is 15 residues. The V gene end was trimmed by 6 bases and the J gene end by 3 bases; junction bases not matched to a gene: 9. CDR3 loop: CASRDASGQGYEQYF. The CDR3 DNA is TGTGCCAGCAGGGACGCGTCGGGACAGGGCTACGAGCAGTACTTC.